This TCR beta chain was observed in a study of T cell changes during pregnancy in multiple sclerosis. The CDR3 is made up of 15 amino acids. Looked up from germline, CDR1 is SGHAT and CDR2 is FQDESV (reference sequence). The V and J ends lost 5 bases and 10 bases respectively, with 18 bases between them. Assay used: immunoSEQ multiplex PCR; TCRdb lists only in-frame clones, some missing. The sample records approximately 99,000 clones, about nine tenths being singletons. The chain combines TRBV11-1 with TRBJ1-6; perhaps TRBD1 as D (5 bases). This TCR was recovered from a female donor in good health, enrolled as a control in a pregnancy study. Here the sequenced sample was peripheral blood, taken in the second trimester of pregnancy. The CDR3 is CASSTRGGVPSPLHF. The CDR3 bases are TGTGCCAGCAGCACCCGGGGAGGGGTCCCCTCACCCCTCCACTTT.